This entry lists 19 T cell receptor beta chains sequenced from one sample in a study of CD8+CD57+ T cells in acquired aplastic anemia. CDR3 and TCR beta VDJ profiling relied on a genomic DNA template. MiXCR, applied by TCRdb to the reads, yields one record per CDR3 protein. Among hundreds of thousands of distinct CDR3 sequences, more than 25% were seen once, and the ten largest hold nearly 0.85%. Individuals selected for sequencing had exhibited CD8+CD57+ cell expansion on flow cytometry. The sequencing sample was made of sorted CD4+, CD8+, or CD8+CD57+ T cells (not recorded which) from PBMCs. These receptors originate from a human donor with aplastic anemia.

J is TRBJ2-1 and V is TRBV4-1; D is undetermined. From germline, CDR1 is MGHRA and CDR2 YSYEKL. This CDR3 contains 16 residues. V dropped 0 bases and J dropped 7 bases, with 16 bases sitting between them. The CDR3 coding sequence is TGCGCCAGCAGCCAAGATTTCAGCGCCAGATCAAATGAGCAGTTCTTC. This translates into CASSQDFSARSNEQFF.

This clonotype has more than one count but fewer than ten. The chain is built from TRBV20-1 and TRBJ2-3; 15 bases map to TRBD2. Germline V gives CDR1 DFQATT, CDR2 SNEGSKA (reference sequence). V was clipped by 3 bases and J by 4 bases; unmatched bases: 11. CDR3 length: 18 residues. CDR3 nucleotides: TGCAGTGCTAGGGCTATGGGACTAGCGGGAGGAACCCCAGATACGCAGTATTTT. It yields the protein CSARAMGLAGGTPDTQYF.

This clonotype was detected ten times or more. The chain recombines TRBV7-9 with TRBJ2-7; no clear D gene. V was pared by 4 bases and J by 6 bases, with 4 bases between. The CDR3 length is 10 residues. The germline V gene encodes CDR1 SEHNR and CDR2 FQNEAQ (reference sequence). CDR3: CASSSFEQYF. The CDR3 region has the DNA TGTGCCAGCAGCTCTTTCGAGCAGTACTTC.

The chain couples TRBV5-1 to TRBJ1-1; D is uncertain. The CDR3 sequence is 15 residues long. Germline V gene data show CDR1 as SGHRS and CDR2 as YFSETQ. The V end was cut by 7 bases, the J end by 2 bases, with 18 bases between. The CDR3 loop reads CASHRGVGVNTEAFF. The CDR3 nucleotides read TGCGCCAGCCATCGTGGGGTCGGGGTCAACACTGAAGCTTTCTTT.

This chain connects TRBV19 to TRBJ1-5; tentatively, D is TRBD1 (5 bases). Germline V CDR1 and CDR2: LNHDA, SQIVND (reference sequence). Trimming took 11 bases from V and 6 from J, leaving 26 bases between them. The CDR3 consists of 16 residues. The CDR3 coding sequence is TGTGCCTGGAGCTCTAGTGCGAGGGGCAGGAGTCAGCCCCAGCATTTT. It is translated as CAWSSSARGRSQPQHF.

This clonotype was picked up one time. The chain joins TRBV6-4 to TRBJ2-7; tentatively, D is TRBD2 (5 bases). The DNA matches TRBJ2-1 better at its end, which makes the J call doubtful. The germline CDR1 and CDR2 sequences are MRHNA and SNTAGT. The CDR3 contains 15 residues. CDR3 coding DNA: TGTGCCAGCAGCGACCGACCGGGGTTGAGAGCCGAGCAGTTCTTC. It translates to CASSDRPGLRAEQFF.

This clonotype was recorded many times. The chain links TRBV25-1 to TRBJ2-3; 8 bases match TRBD1. Trimming at V came to 4 bases and at J to 5 bases, leaving 5 bases not matched to a gene. Germline-derived CDR1 and CDR2 are MGHDK and SYGVNS. This CDR3 is 14 amino acids long. The CDR3 loop reads CASSATGVLDTQYF. For the CDR3, the DNA is TGTGCCAGCAGTGCGACAGGGGTGTTAGATACGCAGTATTTT.

J is TRBJ1-1 and V is TRBV7-2; D perhaps matches TRBD1 (5 bases). From germline, CDR1 is SGHTA and CDR2 FQGNSA. CDR3 length: 15 amino acids. Trimming shortened V by 3 bases and J by 1 base, and 12 bases separated the two germline ends. The CDR3 nucleotides are TGTGCCAGCAGCTTGTTGGGGGTGGGGAACACTGAAGCTTTCTTT. It encodes CASSLLGVGNTEAFF.

The CDR3 nucleotides are TGTGCCAGCAGTTTAGGTACTAGCGGGAGCGCGGAGACCCAGTACTTC. Encoded protein: CASSLGTSGSAETQYF. The genes are TRBV12-3 or TRBV12-4 and TRBJ2-5, with 11 bases that match TRBD2. The CDR3 consists of 16 residues. The V segment lost 1 base and the J segment 5 bases; nucleotides outside the gene matches: 6.

This clonotype was detected once. The chain joins TRBV25-1 to TRBJ2-1; perhaps TRBD1 as D (6 bases). V was clipped by 5 bases and J by 5 bases, with 16 bases between them. The CDR3 extends over 15 amino acids. CDR1 MGHDK and CDR2 SYGVNS come from the germline V gene. This CDR3 reads CASSPPAGENNEQFF. Here the CDR3 DNA reads TGTGCCAGCAGTCCCCCGGCAGGGGAGAACAATGAGCAGTTCTTC.

CDR3 sequence (DNA): TGCAGTGCTAGAGTTTTTGACAATGAGCAGTTCTTC. This encodes CSARVFDNEQFF. The genes are TRBV20-1 and TRBJ2-1; D not certain. The CDR3 is 12 residues long. CDR1 DFQATT and CDR2 SNEGSKA come from the germline V gene (reference sequence). Trimming left V 1 base short and J 5 bases short, with 6 bases between.

This clonotype was observed at least ten times. The chain combines TRBV6-1 with TRBJ1-6; no clear D. V lost 6 bases to trimming and J lost 8 bases, with 11 bases between them. The CDR3 runs to 13 residues. The germline CDR1 and CDR2 sequences are MNHNS and SASEGT. As DNA, the CDR3 is TGTGCCAGCAGCAACAGTATACATTCACCCCTCCACTTT. This gives the protein CASSNSIHSPLHF.

CDR3 sequence reads: CASRPLTGGGKGNGYTF. CDR3 nucleotide sequence: TGTGCCAGCAGACCCTTGACAGGGGGCGGAAAAGGGAATGGCTACACCTTC. The V and J genes are TRBV25-1 and TRBJ1-2; 10 positions match TRBD1. Germline V gene sequence: CDR1 MGHDK, CDR2 SYGVNS. The CDR3 has 17 residues. Trimming took 6 bases from V and 6 from J; bases not matched to a gene: 16.

The table lists this clonotype with many counts. V gene TRBV9 combines with J gene TRBJ1-6; weak D call: TRBD1 (6 bases). This CDR3 spans 18 amino acids. V was shortened by 0 bases and J by 6 bases, with 19 bases between the two germline ends. Germline V gives CDR1 SGDLS, CDR2 YYNGEE. CDR3 protein: CASSVATPGDLRNSPLHF. The CDR3 nucleotides are TGTGCCAGCAGCGTAGCTACCCCAGGGGATCTTCGTAATTCACCCCTCCACTTT.

The table lists this clonotype with a count of one. Compared with germline, one end of the junction differs, possibly owing to a read error. The chain links TRBV20-1 to TRBJ2-5; D is possibly TRBD2 (5 bases). The CDR3 is 13 amino acids. From germline, CDR1 is DFQATT and CDR2 SNEGSKA (reference sequence). The CDR3 sequence: CSARVGGQEAQYF. For the CDR3, the DNA is TGCAGTGCTAGAGTTGGCGGGCAAGAGGCCCAGTACTTC.

This clonotype was recorded a few times. The rearrangement links TRBV12-3 or TRBV12-4 to TRBJ1-1, with D possibly being TRBD1 (5 bases). Trimming removed 0 bases at V and 7 bases at J, with 9 bases between. The CDR3 has 13 amino acids. The CDR3 spells CASSLARQGEAFF. For the CDR3, the DNA is TGTGCCAGCAGTTTAGCGAGGCAGGGTGAAGCTTTCTTT.

A word on this clonotype: Being one base from a much bigger clone, this may be a read error. The chain's CDR3 is CASSPRDRDYGHTF. CDR3 nucleotides: TGTGCCAGCAGCCCCCGGGACAGGGACTATGGCCACACCTTC. This chain links TRBV9 with TRBJ1-2, with 9 bases fitting TRBD1. The germline CDR1 and CDR2 sequences are SGDLS and YYNGEE. The CDR3 sequence is 14 residues long.

Comments on this clonotype: As the CDR3 is not closed by the conserved phenylalanine or tryptophan, this likely results from a read error. Here the CDR3 reads CASSLARWTGDNTEAFL. The CDR3 DNA reads TGTGCCAGCAGCTTAGCGCGGTGGACAGGGGATAACACTGAAGCTTTCCTT. This chain uses TRBV11-1 with TRBJ1-1; 9 nucleotides match TRBD1. The length of the CDR3 is 17 residues. V was clipped by 0 bases and J by 2 bases; unmatched bases: 7. Germline V gives CDR1 SGHAT, CDR2 FQDESV (reference sequence).

For this clonotype: A much larger clone is a single base away; this may be a read error. The missing conserved phenylalanine or tryptophan at the end of this CDR3 makes a read error likely. The chain employs TRBV5-5 and TRBJ1-1; no firm D call. Germline V gene sequence: CDR1 SGHKS, CDR2 YYEKEE (reference sequence). CDR3 length: 11 amino acids. CDR3 in amino acids: CASKNATEAFS. The CDR3 DNA reads as TGCGCCAGCAAGAACGCGACTGAAGCTTTCTCT.